Here is one TCR beta chain with its context. What it recognizes is unknown. These data come from a study of human CD8 memory T cell subsets. CDR3 length: 15 amino acids. Healthy donor buffy coats were the source of the PBMC. Negative magnetic separation enriched total CD8+ T cells. Study-level results: In contrast to effector memory cells, stem-like memory and precursor exhausted T cells had similarly high diversity. Stem-like memory and precursor exhausted T cell repertoires barely overlapped.

Researchers made TCR beta libraries via UMI-labeled 5' RACE. Reprocessing the 5' RACE reads, TCRdb reports a single entry for every CDR3 protein and omits DNA. The table lists some 11,000 distinct CDR3 sequences. The TCR originated in a human donor in good health. Sequencing used CD8+ T cells from PBMCs. The chain employs TRBV12-3 or TRBV12-4 and TRBJ1-4. This CDR3 is CASSPQAATNEKLFF.